This TCR beta chain was recovered during a study of T cell changes during pregnancy in multiple sclerosis. Trimming stripped 2 bases from V and 1 base from J, with 11 bases between. The germline gives CDR1 SEHNR, CDR2 FQNEAQ (reference sequence). This CDR3 comprises 15 residues. The repertoire was sequenced with immunoSEQ multiplex PCR; TCRdb's copy has only in-frame clones and lacks some. Among approximately 44,000 clones listed, about 89% were seen once. Material: CD4+ T cells from peripheral blood mononuclear cells, obtained before pregnancy. The receptor was isolated from a female donor with multiple sclerosis, enrolled in a pregnancy study. V is TRBV7-9 and J is TRBJ1-2; D uncertain. CDR3: CASSLSLSFNYGYTF. The DNA for the CDR3 is TGTGCCAGCAGCTTAAGTCTCAGTTTTAACTATGGCTACACCTTC.